The 13 T cell receptor beta chains below all came from one sample that was sequenced in a study of shared clonotypes between healthy human individuals. Sequencing used immunoSEQ multiplex PCR; TCRdb keeps in-frame clones, though not all of them. The data contain millions of clones, about 95% of them singletons. The naive CD8 subset, CD45RO-negative cells positively selected for CCR7, excluded terminally differentiated effector memory CD45RA+ cells. Sequencing was performed on naive CD8+ T cells sorted from blood. The receptors here all came from a young man in good health.

The rearrangement uses TRBV21-1 and TRBJ2-1; TRBD2 was called by the table and not checked on the DNA. TRBV21-1 is given as a pseudogene. The CDR3 sequence is 17 residues long. The CDR3 protein is CASSKIASRSSYNEQFF. In nucleotides, the CDR3 is TGTGCCAGCAGCAAAATCGCTAGCCGGAGCTCCTACAATGAGCAGTTCTTC.

The V and J genes are TRBV30 and TRBJ2-1, with D tentatively TRBD2 (5 bases). Germline V lookup: CDR1 GTSNPN, CDR2 SVGIG (reference sequence). The CDR3 has 12 amino acids. V was pared by 0 bases and J by 9 bases, with 9 bases between. CDR3 in DNA: TGTGCCTGGAGTGTACTAGACACTGAGCAGTTCTTC. The encoded protein is CAWSVLDTEQFF. Based on the CDR3 plus reference TRBV30 and TRBJ2-1, the full variable domain is SQTIHQWPATLVQPVGSPLSLECTVEGTSNPNLYWYRQAAGRGLQLLFYSVGIGQISSEVPQNLSASRPQDRQFILSSKKLLLSDSGFYLCAWSVLDTEQFFGPGTRLTVL.

The chain uses TRBV27 and TRBJ2-1, with a tentative D call TRBD2 (6 bases). The CDR3 runs 13 residues. The V gene's germline CDR1 is MNHEY and CDR2 SMNVEV (reference sequence). With 6 bases removed from V and 6 bases from J, the gap between germline ends came to 12 bases. The CDR3, as DNA: TGTGCCAGCAGCCGGGACTTGTTCAATGAGCAGTTCTTC. Its translation is CASSRDLFNEQFF.

The V call is TRBV19, the J call TRBJ2-2, with a possible D match to TRBD1 (5 bases). CDR1 and CDR2 from the germline V gene are LNHDA and SQIVND (reference sequence). V was pared by 3 bases and J by 4 bases, with 9 bases between. CDR3 length equals 14 residues. The CDR3 here is CASSIDSFTGELFF. DNA of the CDR3: TGTGCCAGTAGTATCGACAGTTTCACCGGGGAGCTGTTTTTT.

The V gene is TRBV27, the J gene TRBJ2-3; D is undetermined. The CDR3 spans 14 residues. The V and J ends lost 0 bases and 5 bases respectively, with 9 bases between them. The germline V gene encodes CDR1 MNHEY and CDR2 SMNVEV (reference sequence). The CDR3: CASSLSDVGDTQYF. In DNA form, the CDR3 reads TGTGCCAGCAGTTTATCGGATGTGGGAGATACGCAGTATTTT.

The table lists this clone with a few counts. Other nucleotide sequences from this sample produce the same CDR3. The chain recombines TRBV19 with TRBJ2-7; 10 nucleotides match TRBD1. Trimming cost V 5 bases and J 2 bases; bases outside gene matches: 3. The CDR3 has 14 residues. Germline V gives CDR1 LNHDA, CDR2 SQIVND (reference sequence). CDR3 loop: CASSPGTGAYEQYF. The CDR3, as DNA: TGTGCCAGTAGTCCTGGGACAGGGGCCTACGAGCAGTACTTC. Filled out from reference TRBV19 and TRBJ2-7, the complete variable domain reads DGGITQSPKYLFRKEGQNVTLSCEQNLNHDAMYWYRQDPGQGLRLIYYSQIVNDFQKGDIAEGYSVSREKKESFPLTVTSAQKNPTAFYLCASSPGTGAYEQYFGPGTRLTVT.

The chain employs TRBV27 and TRBJ2-7; the D gene could be TRBD1 or TRBD2 (6 bases each). This CDR3 comprises 15 residues. The V gene lost 2 bases and the J gene lost 3 bases, with 14 bases spanning the gap. From germline, CDR1 is MNHEY and CDR2 SMNVEV (reference sequence). The CDR3 DNA follows: TGTGCCAGCAGTTTAAGGCCAGGGGAGGTCTACGAGCAGTACTTC. Its protein product is CASSLRPGEVYEQYF.

The rearrangement joins TRBV6-6 to TRBJ1-5; tentatively, D is TRBD1 (6 bases). V was trimmed by 5 bases and J by 7 bases, leaving 12 bases between them. Germline V gene data show CDR1 as MNHNY and CDR2 as SVGAGI (reference sequence). The CDR3 totals 13 residues. This chain's CDR3 is CASSTGSGQPQHF. The CDR3 region has the DNA TGTGCCAGCAGTACAGGGTCAGGGCAGCCCCAGCATTTT.

The chain joins TRBV6-6 to TRBJ1-1; 10 nucleotides match TRBD1. The J segment lost 5 bases and the V segment lost 0 bases, leaving 3 bases of the junction unmatched. CDR1 is MNHNY, CDR2 SVGAGI, per germline (reference sequence). This CDR3 has 15 residues. Here the CDR3 reads CASSYSGDRGTEAFF. The CDR3 nucleotides read TGTGCCAGCAGTTACTCAGGGGACAGGGGTACTGAAGCTTTCTTT.

The chain uses TRBV14 and TRBJ1-4; D is undetermined. Trimming left V 1 base short and J 0 bases short, with 12 bases between. CDR3 length equals 17 residues. Germline V gene data show CDR1 as SGHDN and CDR2 as FVKESK. The CDR3 DNA follows: TGTGCCAGCAGCCAAGTTTTTGTTGGGGCAACTAATGAAAAACTGTTTTTT. It encodes CASSQVFVGATNEKLFF.

The rearrangement uses TRBV2 and TRBJ2-7; D call uncertain. V lost 2 bases and J 2 bases, leaving 10 bases between the germline ends. This CDR3 is built from 14 residues. The germline V gene has CDR1 SNHLY and CDR2 FYNNEI. The CDR3 sequence is CASSERNSAYEQYF. CDR3 DNA: TGTGCCAGCAGTGAACGGAACAGCGCCTACGAGCAGTACTTC.

The CDR3 protein is CASSQVASGVYNEQFF. The DNA of the CDR3 is TGCGCCAGCAGCCAAGTGGCTAGCGGAGTTTACAATGAGCAGTTCTTC. This chain connects TRBV4-1 to TRBJ2-1; 7 bases fit TRBD2. With V trimmed by 1 base and J by 4 bases, 7 bases remained unmatched. This CDR3 has 16 amino acids. Germline-derived CDR1 and CDR2 are MGHRA and YSYEKL.

The CDR3 loop is CASSVEPDNQPQHF. In DNA form, the CDR3 reads TGTGCCAGCAGCGTAGAGCCCGACAATCAGCCCCAGCATTTT. The rearrangement links TRBV9 to TRBJ1-5; D remains ambiguous. Trimming stripped 0 bases from V and 3 bases from J, with 7 bases between. Looked up from germline, CDR1 is SGDLS and CDR2 is YYNGEE. This CDR3 comprises 14 residues.